The 5 T cell receptor beta chains reported below all come from one sample, sequenced in a study of post-analysis software for immune sequencing data. Whole-study results and caveats: Five TRBV segments appeared more often in patients than in controls, and TRBV5-6, TRBV5-1 and TRBV20-1 were among these.

Built from TCR beta cDNA, the libraries had unique molecular identifiers in them. TCRdb itself ran the PCR reads through MiXCR, one entry per CDR3 protein. This sample has around 440,000 distinct CDR3 sequences; under 55% occur once, and the top ten carry around 10%. Their cognate antigens are unknown. Sequences were obtained from blood. These TCRs come from a girl between 5 and 17 years old with multiple sclerosis.

With respect to this clonotype: A read error may explain this, as a much larger clone is one base away. This rearrangement joins TRBV5-1 to TRBJ2-7; 8 nucleotides agree with TRBD2. This CDR3 region has 14 residues. The J segment lost 7 bases and the V segment lost 7 bases, leaving 13 bases of the junction unmatched. CDR1 is SGHRS, CDR2 YFSETQ, per germline. This chain's CDR3 is CASVGAGAYNEQYF. In DNA form, the CDR3 reads TGCGCCAGCGTCGGAGCGGGGGCTTACAATGAGCAGTACTTC.

V usage is TRBV5-1 and J usage is TRBJ1-1, with D possibly TRBD1 on 6 matching bases. CDR3 length: 13 amino acids. V lost 2 bases and J lost 4, with 9 bases in between. The germline V gene has CDR1 SGHRS and CDR2 YFSETQ. In nucleotides, the CDR3 is TGCGCCAGCAGCTTCACAGGGACCACTGAAGCTTTCTTT. Its translation: CASSFTGTTEAFF.

This clonotype was observed once. A read error may be the cause here, since a much bigger clone is one base away. This chain uses TRBV7-2 with TRBJ2-5, with D unclear. V lost 1 base and J 4 bases, leaving 4 bases between the germline ends. Germline values: CDR1 SGHTA, CDR2 FQGNSA. This CDR3 is 12 amino acids long. The CDR3 region has the DNA TGTGCCAGCAGCTTAGATCCAGAGACCCAGTACTTC. Its translation: CASSLDPETQYF.

This clonotype was seen only a few times. The CDR3 sequence: CASSVGPEAFF. The CDR3 region has the DNA TGTGCCAGCAGTGTTGGTCCTGAAGCTTTCTTT. V usage is TRBV6-5 and J usage is TRBJ1-1, with D hard to call. The ends were cut back, 5 bases at V and 6 bases at J, with 7 bases in the middle. Germline lookup yields CDR1 MNHEY and CDR2 SVGAGI. The CDR3 is made up of 11 amino acids.

The chain links TRBV11-1 to TRBJ2-7; D may be TRBD1 (6 bases). V was cut by 0 bases and J by 0 bases, with 9 bases left in between. Germline lookup yields CDR1 SGHAT and CDR2 FQDESV (reference sequence). The CDR3 is made up of 15 amino acids. The DNA of the CDR3 is TGTGCCAGCAGCTTAGCGCAGGGGAGCTCCTACGAGCAGTACTTC. Translated: CASSLAQGSSYEQYF.